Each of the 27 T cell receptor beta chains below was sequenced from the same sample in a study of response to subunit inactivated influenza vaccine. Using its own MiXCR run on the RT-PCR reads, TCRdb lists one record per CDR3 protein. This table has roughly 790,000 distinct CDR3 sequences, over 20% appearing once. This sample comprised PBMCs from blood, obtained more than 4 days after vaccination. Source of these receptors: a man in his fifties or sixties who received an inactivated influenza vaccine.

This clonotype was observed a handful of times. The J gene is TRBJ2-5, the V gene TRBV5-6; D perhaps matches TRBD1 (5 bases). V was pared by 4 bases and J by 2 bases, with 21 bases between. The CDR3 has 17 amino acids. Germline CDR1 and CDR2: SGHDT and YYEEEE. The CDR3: CASSPLGILQGQETQYF. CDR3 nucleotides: TGTGCCAGCAGCCCTCTGGGGATTCTCCAGGGACAAGAGACCCAGTACTTC.

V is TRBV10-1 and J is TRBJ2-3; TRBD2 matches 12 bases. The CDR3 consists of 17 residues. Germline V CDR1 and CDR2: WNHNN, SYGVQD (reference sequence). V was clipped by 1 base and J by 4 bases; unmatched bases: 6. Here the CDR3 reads CASSELGLAGVADTQYF. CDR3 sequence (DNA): TGCGCCAGCAGTGAGTTGGGACTAGCGGGTGTTGCAGATACGCAGTATTTT.

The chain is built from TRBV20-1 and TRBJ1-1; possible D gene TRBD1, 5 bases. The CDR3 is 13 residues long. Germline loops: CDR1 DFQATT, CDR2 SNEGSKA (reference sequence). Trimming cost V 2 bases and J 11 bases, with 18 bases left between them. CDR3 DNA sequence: TGCAGTGCTAGACCACCGCTGGATGGGGCGGCTTTCTTT. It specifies CSARPPLDGAAFF.

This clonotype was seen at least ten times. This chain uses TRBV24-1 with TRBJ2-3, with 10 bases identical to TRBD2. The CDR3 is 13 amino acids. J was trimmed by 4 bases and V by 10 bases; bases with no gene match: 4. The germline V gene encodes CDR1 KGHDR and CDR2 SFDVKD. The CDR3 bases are TGTGCCACAAATCTAGCGGGAGCAGATACGCAGTATTTT. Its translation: CATNLAGADTQYF.

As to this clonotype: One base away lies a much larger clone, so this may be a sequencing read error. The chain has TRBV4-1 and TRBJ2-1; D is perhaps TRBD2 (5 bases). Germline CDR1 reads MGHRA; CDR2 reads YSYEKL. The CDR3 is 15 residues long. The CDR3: CASSQALAAYYEQFF. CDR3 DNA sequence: TGCGCCAGCAGCCAAGCGCTAGCCGCCTACTATGAGCAGTTCTTC.

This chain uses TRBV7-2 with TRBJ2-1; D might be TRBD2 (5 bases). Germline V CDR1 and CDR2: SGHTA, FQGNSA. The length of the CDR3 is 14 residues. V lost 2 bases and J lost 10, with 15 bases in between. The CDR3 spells CASSLRGAAGEQFF. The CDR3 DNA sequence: TGTGCCAGCAGCTTAAGAGGCGCGGCGGGCGAGCAGTTCTTC.

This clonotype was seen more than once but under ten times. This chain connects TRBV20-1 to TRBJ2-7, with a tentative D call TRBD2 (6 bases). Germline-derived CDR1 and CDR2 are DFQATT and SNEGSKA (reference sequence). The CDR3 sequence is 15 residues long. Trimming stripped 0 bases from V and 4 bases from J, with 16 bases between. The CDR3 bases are TGCAGTGCTAGAGACAGGGAACGGGGGTTATACGAGCAGTACTTC. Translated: CSARDRERGLYEQYF.

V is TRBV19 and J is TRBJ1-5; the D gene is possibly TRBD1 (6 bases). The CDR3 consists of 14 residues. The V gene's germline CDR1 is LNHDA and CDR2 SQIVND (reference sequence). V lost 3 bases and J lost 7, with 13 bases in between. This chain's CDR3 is CASSMRGALQPQHF. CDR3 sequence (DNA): TGTGCCAGTAGTATGAGGGGGGCTTTGCAGCCCCAGCATTTT.

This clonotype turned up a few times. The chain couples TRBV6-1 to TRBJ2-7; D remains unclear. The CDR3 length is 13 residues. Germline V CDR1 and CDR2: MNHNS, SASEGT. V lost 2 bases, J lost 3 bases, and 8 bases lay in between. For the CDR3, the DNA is TGTGCCAGCAGTGAACTTTCAGGCTACGAGCAGTACTTC. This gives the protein CASSELSGYEQYF.

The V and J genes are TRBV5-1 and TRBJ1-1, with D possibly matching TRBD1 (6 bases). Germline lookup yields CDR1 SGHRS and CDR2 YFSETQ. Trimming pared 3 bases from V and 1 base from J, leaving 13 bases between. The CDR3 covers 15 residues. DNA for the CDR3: TGCGCCAGCAGCTCTTACGGGGGCGCGAACACTGAAGCTTTCTTT. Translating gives CASSSYGGANTEAFF.

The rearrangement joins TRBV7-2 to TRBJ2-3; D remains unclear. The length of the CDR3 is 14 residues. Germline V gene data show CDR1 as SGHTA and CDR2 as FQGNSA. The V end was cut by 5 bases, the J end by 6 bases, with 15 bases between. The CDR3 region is CASSLLVRRDTQYF. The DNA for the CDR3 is TGTGCCAGCAGCCTACTTGTCAGAAGGGATACGCAGTATTTT.

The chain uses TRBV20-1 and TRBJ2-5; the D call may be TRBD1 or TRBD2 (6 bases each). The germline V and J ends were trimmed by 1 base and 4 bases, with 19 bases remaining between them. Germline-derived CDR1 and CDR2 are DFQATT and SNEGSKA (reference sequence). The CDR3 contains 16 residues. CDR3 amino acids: CSARAQGRTTTETQYF. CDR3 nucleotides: TGCAGTGCTAGAGCCCAGGGGCGGACTACCACAGAGACCCAGTACTTC.

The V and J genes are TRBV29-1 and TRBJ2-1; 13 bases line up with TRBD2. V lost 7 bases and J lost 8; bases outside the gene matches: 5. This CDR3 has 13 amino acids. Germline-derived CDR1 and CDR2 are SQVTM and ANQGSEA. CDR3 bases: TGCAGCGGAACTAGCGGGGGGGCCGATGAGCAGTTCTTC. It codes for CSGTSGGADEQFF.

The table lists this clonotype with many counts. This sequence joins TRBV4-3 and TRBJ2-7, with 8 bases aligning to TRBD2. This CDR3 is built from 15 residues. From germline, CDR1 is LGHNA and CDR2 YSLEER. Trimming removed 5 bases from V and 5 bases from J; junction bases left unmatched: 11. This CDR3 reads CASSIGLAQGHEQYF. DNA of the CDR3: TGCGCCAGCAGCATAGGACTAGCTCAGGGGCACGAGCAGTACTTC.

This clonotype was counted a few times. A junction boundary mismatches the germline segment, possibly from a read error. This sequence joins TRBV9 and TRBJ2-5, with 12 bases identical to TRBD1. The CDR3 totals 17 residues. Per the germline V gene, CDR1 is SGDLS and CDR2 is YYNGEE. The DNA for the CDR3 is TGTGCCAGCAGCGAGACCGGGACAGGGGGCATTACCGGCCACTCTTCATTC. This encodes CASSETGTGGITGHSSF.

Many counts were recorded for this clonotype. This CDR3 reads CASSPDRSSYNEQFF. The CDR3 DNA follows: TGTGCCAGCAGCCCGGACAGGAGCTCCTACAATGAGCAGTTCTTC. The chain is built from TRBV6-1 and TRBJ2-1; 7 bases are shared with TRBD1. Looked up from germline, CDR1 is MNHNS and CDR2 is SASEGT. The CDR3 has 15 amino acids. Losses at the gene ends were 6 bases for V and 0 bases for J; bases not matched to a gene: 5.

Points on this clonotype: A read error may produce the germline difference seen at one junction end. DNA for the CDR3: TGTGCCGGCAGTCAGGGACTAGGGGCCGAGCAGTACTTC. Protein: CAGSQGLGAEQYF. The gene calls are TRBV27 and TRBJ2-7, with 8 bases matching TRBD2. The germline gives CDR1 MNHEY, CDR2 SMNVEV (reference sequence). The CDR3 is 13 residues long.

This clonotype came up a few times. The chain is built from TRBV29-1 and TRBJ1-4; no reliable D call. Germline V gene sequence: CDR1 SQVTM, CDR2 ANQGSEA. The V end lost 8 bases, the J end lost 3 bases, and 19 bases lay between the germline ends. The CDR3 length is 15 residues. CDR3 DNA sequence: TGCAGCATATGGAAAACCGTTGGGCCTAATGAAAAACTGTTTTTT. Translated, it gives CSIWKTVGPNEKLFF.

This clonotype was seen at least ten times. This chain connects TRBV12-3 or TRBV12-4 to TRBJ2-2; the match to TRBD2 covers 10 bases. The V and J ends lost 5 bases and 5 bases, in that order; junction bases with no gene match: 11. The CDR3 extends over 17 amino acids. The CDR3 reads CASSPPQAGGRTGELFF. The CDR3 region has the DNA TGTGCCAGCAGTCCGCCTCAAGCGGGGGGGAGAACCGGGGAGCTGTTTTTT.

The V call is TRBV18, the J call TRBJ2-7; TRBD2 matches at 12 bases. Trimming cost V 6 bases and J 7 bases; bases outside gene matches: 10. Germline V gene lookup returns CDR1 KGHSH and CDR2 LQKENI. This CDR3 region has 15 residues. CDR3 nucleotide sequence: TGTGCCAGCTCTCTTTCTCGACTAGCGGGAGAGGAGCAGTACTTC. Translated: CASSLSRLAGEEQYF. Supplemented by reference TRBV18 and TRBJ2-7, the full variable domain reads NAGVMQNPRHLVRRRGQEARLRCSPMKGHSHVYWYRQLPEEGLKFMVYLQKENIIDESGMPKERFSAEFPKEGPSILRIQQVVRGDSAAYFCASSLSRLAGEEQYFGPGTRLTVT.

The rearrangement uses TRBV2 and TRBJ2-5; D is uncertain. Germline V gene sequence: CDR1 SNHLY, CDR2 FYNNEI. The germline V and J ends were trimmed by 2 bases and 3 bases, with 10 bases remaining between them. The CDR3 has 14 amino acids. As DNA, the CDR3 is TGTGCCAGCAGTGAACGGTGGTCAAAAGAGACCCAGTACTTC. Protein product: CASSERWSKETQYF.

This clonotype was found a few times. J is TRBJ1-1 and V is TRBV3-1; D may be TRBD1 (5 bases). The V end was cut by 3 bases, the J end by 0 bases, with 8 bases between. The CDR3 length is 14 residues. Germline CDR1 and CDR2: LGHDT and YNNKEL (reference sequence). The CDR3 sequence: CASSQARVNTEAFF. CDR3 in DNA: TGTGCCAGCAGCCAGGCCAGGGTGAACACTGAAGCTTTCTTT.

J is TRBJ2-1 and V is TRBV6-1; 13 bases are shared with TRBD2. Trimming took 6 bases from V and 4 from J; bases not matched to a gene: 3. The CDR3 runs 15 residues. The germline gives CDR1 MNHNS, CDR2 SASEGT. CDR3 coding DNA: TGTGCCAGCAGGCCGGGACTAGCGGGGTACAATGAGCAGTTCTTC. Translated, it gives CASRPGLAGYNEQFF.

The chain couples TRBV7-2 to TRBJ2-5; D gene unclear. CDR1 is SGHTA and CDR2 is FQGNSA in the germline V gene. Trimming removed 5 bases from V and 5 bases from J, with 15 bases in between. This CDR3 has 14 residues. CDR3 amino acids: CASSPILGHETQYF. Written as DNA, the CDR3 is TGTGCCAGCAGCCCCATCCTGGGTCACGAGACCCAGTACTTC.

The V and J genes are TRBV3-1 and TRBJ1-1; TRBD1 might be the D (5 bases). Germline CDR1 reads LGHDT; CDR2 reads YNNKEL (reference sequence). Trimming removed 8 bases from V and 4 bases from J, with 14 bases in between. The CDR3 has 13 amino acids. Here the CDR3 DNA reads TGTGCCAGCGTAAGCCAGAGGGGCACTGAAGCTTTCTTT. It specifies CASVSQRGTEAFF.

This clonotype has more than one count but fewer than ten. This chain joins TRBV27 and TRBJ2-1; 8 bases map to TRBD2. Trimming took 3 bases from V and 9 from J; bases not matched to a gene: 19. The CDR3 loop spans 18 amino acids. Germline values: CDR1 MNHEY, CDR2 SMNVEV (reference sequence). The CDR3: CASSFGTSGRGPVGEQFF. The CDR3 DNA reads TGTGCCAGCAGTTTCGGTACTAGCGGAAGGGGCCCTGTGGGTGAGCAGTTCTTC.

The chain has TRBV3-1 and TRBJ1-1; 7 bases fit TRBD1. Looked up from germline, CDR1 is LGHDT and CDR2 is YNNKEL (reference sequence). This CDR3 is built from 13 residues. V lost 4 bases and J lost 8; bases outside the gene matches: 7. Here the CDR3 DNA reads TGTGCCAGCAGCCTCCCCGGGACAGAGGAAGCTTTCTTT. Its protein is CASSLPGTEEAFF. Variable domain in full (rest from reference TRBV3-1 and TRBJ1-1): DTAVSQTPKYLVTQMGNDKSIKCEQNLGHDTMYWYKQDSKKFLKIMFSYNNKELIINETVPNRFSPKSPDKAHLNLHINSLELGDSAVYFCASSLPGTEEAFFGQGTRLTVV.